This T cell receptor (beta chain) was identified during a study of blood T cell repertoires in COVID-19. For the study at large: PBMCs, B-cell-depleted T cells, or T cells provided the cDNA or gDNA that made up the material.

In germline, CDR1 is SEHNR, CDR2 FQNEAQ (reference sequence). The CDR3 is 15 residues long. The V gene lost 2 bases and the J gene lost 0 bases, with 11 bases spanning the gap. The protocol was immunoSEQ multiplex PCR, while the TCRdb copy is restricted to in-frame clones and leaves out a portion. This table has around 480,000 clones, 75% to 90% appearing once. This TCR was recovered from a young woman who had recovered from COVID-19. J is TRBJ2-7 and V is TRBV7-9; D gene uncertain. The sequenced material came from PBMCs or T cells enriched from blood (not recorded which). CDR3 in DNA: TGTGCCAGCAGCTTATCAGGCCTTAGCTCCTACGAGCAGTACTTC. The encoded protein is CASSLSGLSSYEQYF. Supplemented by reference TRBV7-9 and TRBJ2-7, the full variable domain reads DTGVSQNPRHKITKRGQNVTFRCDPISEHNRLYWYRQTLGQGPEFLTYFQNEAQLEKSRLLSDRFSAERPKGSFSTLEIQRTEQGDSAMYLCASSLSGLSSYEQYFGPGTRLTVT.